Shown below are 23 T cell receptor beta chains from a single sample sequenced in a study of vaccination and CD4 T cells after COVID-19. Noted treatment: approximately 11-day PBMC culture with coronavirus spike peptide pools or control peptides (ViraFEST assay). Antigens of these TCRs are unknown. The study sequenced cultured CD4+ T cell DNA using the Oncomine TCR Beta short-read assay. TCRdb processed the PCR reads anew with MiXCR; each CDR3 protein has one entry. The sample lists 15,000 or so distinct CDR3 sequences; about 42% were seen once. Sequencing used CD4+ T cells from blood, cultured in vitro, obtained before SARS-CoV-2 vaccination. Every receptor here comes from a human donor who received a COVID-19 vaccine.

This clonotype has only a few counts. This chain joins TRBV21-1 and TRBJ1-5. TRBV21-1 counts as a pseudogene. The CDR3 is made up of 15 amino acids. The CDR3 DNA reads as TGTGCCAGCAGCAATGGGCCGAGCGTCTGTCAGCCCCAGCATTTT. Amino acids: CASSNGPSVCQPQHF.

The V call is TRBV20-1, the J call TRBJ1-1; TRBD1 might be the D (5 bases). The CDR3 spans 21 residues. CDR1 and CDR2 from the germline V gene are DFQATT and SNEGSKA (reference sequence). Trimming shortened V by 1 base and J by 4 bases, and 34 bases separated the two germline ends. CDR3 bases: TGCAGTGCTAGAGTGTTGGGGGGTAGGGATCTTGTGGGAGAACGAGGCACTGAAGCTTTCTTT. Amino acids: CSARVLGGRDLVGERGTEAFF.

This clonotype was found a few times. This chain uses TRBV24-1 with TRBJ2-5; D not certain. The CDR3 runs 12 residues. Germline V gene sequence: CDR1 KGHDR, CDR2 SFDVKD. V lost 4 bases to trimming and J lost 4 bases, with 6 bases between them. The CDR3 here is CATSDPSETQYF. The CDR3 nucleotides are TGTGCCACCAGTGACCCCTCAGAGACCCAGTACTTC.

This clonotype has a handful of counts. The chain combines TRBV5-1 with TRBJ2-5; 7 bases map to TRBD2. The V segment lost 1 base and the J segment 2 bases; nucleotides outside the gene matches: 2. The CDR3 has 14 residues. Germline values: CDR1 SGHRS, CDR2 YFSETQ. In nucleotides, the CDR3 is TGCGCCAGCAGCTTGCTGCGGGGGCAAGAGACCCAGTACTTC. Its translation is CASSLLRGQETQYF.

There are a few counts of this clonotype. The chain recombines TRBV6-1 with TRBJ1-5; unclear D gene. V lost 4 bases to trimming and J lost 5 bases, with 12 bases between them. This CDR3 is 14 amino acids long. Germline loops: CDR1 MNHNS, CDR2 SASEGT. The CDR3 region is CASSARRRDQPQHF. As DNA, the CDR3 is TGTGCCAGCAGTGCTAGGCGGCGCGATCAGCCCCAGCATTTT.

The CDR3 DNA reads as TGTGCCAGCAGCTTAGGAGGCCAGTTGAACACTGAAGCTTTCTTT. This codes for CASSLGGQLNTEAFF. J is TRBJ1-1 and V is TRBV7-8; D is ambiguous. V was cut by 1 base and J by 0 bases, with 9 bases left in between. The germline gives CDR1 SGHVS, CDR2 FQNEAQ. This CDR3 contains 15 residues. Full variable domain (missing parts from reference TRBV7-8 and TRBJ1-1): GAGVSQSPRYKVAKRGQDVALRCDPISGHVSLFWYQQALGQGPEFLTYFQNEAQLDKSGLPSDRFFAERPEGSVSTLKIQRTQQEDSAVYLCASSLGGQLNTEAFFGQGTRLTVV.

The chain has TRBV7-9 and TRBJ1-2; 7 bases are shared with TRBD1. CDR1 is SEHNR and CDR2 is FQNEAQ in the germline V gene (reference sequence). This CDR3 is built from 14 residues. V lost 1 base to trimming and J lost 8 bases; unmatched junction nucleotides: 7. Here the CDR3 reads CASSLGGQAQGYTF. The CDR3 region has the DNA TGTGCCAGCAGCTTAGGAGGACAGGCACAGGGCTACACCTTC.

This clonotype has only a few counts. This sequence joins TRBV28 and TRBJ2-3; 8 nucleotides agree with TRBD1. V lost 3 bases, J lost 5 bases, and 4 bases stayed unmatched. The germline gives CDR1 MDHEN, CDR2 SYDVKM. The CDR3 length is 14 residues. The CDR3 loop reads CASSLDRVRDTQYF. As DNA, the CDR3 is TGTGCCAGCAGTTTGGACAGGGTAAGAGATACGCAGTATTTT.

The rearrangement links TRBV4-1 to TRBJ1-3; D is unclear. The ends were cut back, 1 base at V and 0 bases at J, with 10 bases in the middle. Germline CDR1 and CDR2: MGHRA and YSYEKL. The CDR3 runs 16 residues. The CDR3 DNA is TGCGCCAGCAGCCAAGTCAAGGGCGGCTCTGGAAACACCATATATTTT. This sequence encodes CASSQVKGGSGNTIYF.

This clonotype occurred a few times. The chain links TRBV19 to TRBJ2-3, with TRBD2 matching 11 bases. Looked up from germline, CDR1 is LNHDA and CDR2 is SQIVND (reference sequence). This CDR3 has 16 residues. V gave up 5 bases and J gave up 2 bases; unmatched junction bases: 6. In nucleotides, the CDR3 is TGTGCCAGTAGTGCACTGACTAGCGGGGACACAGATACGCAGTATTTT. Translation: CASSALTSGDTDTQYF.

This clonotype was picked up a small number of times. The chain links TRBV20-1 to TRBJ2-3, with a weak D call TRBD1 (6 bases). The V and J ends lost 1 base and 2 bases respectively, with 7 bases between them. The CDR3 is made up of 13 amino acids. CDR1 is DFQATT, CDR2 SNEGSKA, per germline (reference sequence). CDR3 coding DNA: TGCAGTGCTAGAGGGGGGCCCACAGATACGCAGTATTTT. This translates into CSARGGPTDTQYF.

This chain uses TRBV5-1 with TRBJ2-5, with 8 bases lining up with TRBD2. The CDR3 has 16 residues. V dropped 1 base and J dropped 1; count of bases not matched to a gene: 6. The V gene's germline CDR1 is SGHRS and CDR2 YFSETQ. CDR3 bases: TGCGCCAGCAGCTTGACAGTGGCGGGGGGCCAAGAGACCCAGTACTTC. Residues: CASSLTVAGGQETQYF.

The genes are TRBV7-6 and TRBJ1-1, with D possibly matching TRBD1 (5 bases). Germline V CDR1 and CDR2: SGHVS, FNYEAQ. This CDR3 spans 12 amino acids. Deletions cut 5 bases from V and 4 bases from J, with 8 bases between. Written as DNA, the CDR3 is TGTGCCAGCAGCCCGGGGGGCACTGAAGCTTTCTTT. Its protein is CASSPGGTEAFF.

This clonotype was found a few times. The CDR3 is CSFRDGDNSPLHF. The CDR3 coding sequence is TGCAGTTTCCGGGACGGTGATAATTCACCCCTCCACTTT. This chain connects TRBV20-1 to TRBJ1-6; TRBD1 might be the D (5 bases). Germline CDR1 is DFQATT and CDR2 is SNEGSKA (reference sequence). V lost 8 bases and J 5 bases, leaving 13 bases between the germline ends. This CDR3 is 13 amino acids long.

The rearrangement links TRBV27 to TRBJ1-2, with a tentative D call TRBD1 (5 bases). Trimming cost V 6 bases and J 0 bases, with 11 bases left between them. The CDR3 has 14 amino acids. Germline CDR1 MNHEY, CDR2 SMNVEV (reference sequence). CDR3 bases: TGTGCCAGCAGCCGGGACCGCTCTAACTATGGCTACACCTTC. It specifies CASSRDRSNYGYTF.

V gene TRBV5-1 combines with J gene TRBJ2-5, with 16 positions matching TRBD2. This CDR3 region has 18 residues. The germline gives CDR1 SGHRS, CDR2 YFSETQ. Germline trimming cut 2 bases from V and 4 bases from J; bases unmatched to any gene: 8. In DNA, the CDR3 is TGCGCCAGCAGCTTAACCGGGACTAGCGGGGGGGCCAGAGAGACCCAGTACTTC. Residues: CASSLTGTSGGARETQYF.

This clonotype has more than one count but fewer than ten. The CDR3 nucleotides are TGTGCCAGTAGAAGGGCCGGGAACCAGGCGGGTGAAAAACTGTTTTTT. Its translation is CASRRAGNQAGEKLFF. The V call is TRBV19, the J call TRBJ1-4; D not certain. V lost 6 bases and J 7 bases, leaving 21 bases between the germline ends. The CDR3 consists of 16 residues. The germline V gene has CDR1 LNHDA and CDR2 SQIVND (reference sequence).

Remarks on this clonotype: A junction boundary mismatches the germline segment, possibly from a read error. The chain joins TRBV4-2 to TRBJ1-5; a weak D match, TRBD1 (6 bases). The CDR3 extends over 15 amino acids. Germline CDR1 reads LGHNA; CDR2 reads YNFKEQ. CDR3 in DNA: TGTGCCGGCAGCCAAGATCGGACAGACCATCAGCCCCAGCATTTT. Translating it yields CAGSQDRTDHQPQHF.

The J gene is TRBJ2-3, the V gene TRBV24-1; D possibly matches TRBD1 or TRBD2 (5 bases each). The CDR3 covers 15 residues. The V end was cut by 5 bases, the J end by 5 bases, with 16 bases between. Germline CDR1 KGHDR, CDR2 SFDVKD. This chain's CDR3 is CATSGWGRAGDTQYF. In nucleotides, the CDR3 is TGTGCCACCAGTGGTTGGGGCAGGGCGGGAGATACGCAGTATTTT.

The chain recombines TRBV20-1 with TRBJ2-7; 9 positions match TRBD2. J lost 4 bases, V lost 2 bases, and 0 bases had no gene match. This CDR3 contains 12 residues. Germline CDR1 DFQATT, CDR2 SNEGSKA (reference sequence). DNA of the CDR3: TGCAGTGCTAGACTAGCGGGGTACGAGCAGTACTTC. Amino acid sequence: CSARLAGYEQYF.

This clonotype was counted between two and nine times. The chain employs TRBV27 and TRBJ2-5, with D perhaps TRBD1 (6 bases). CDR3 length equals 14 residues. V was shortened by 2 bases and J by 7 bases, with 14 bases between the two germline ends. From germline, CDR1 is MNHEY and CDR2 SMNVEV (reference sequence). CDR3 residues: CASSLGRQEGTQYF. The CDR3 DNA reads as TGTGCCAGCAGTTTAGGTAGACAGGAAGGGACCCAGTACTTC.

A few counts support this clonotype. The chain employs TRBV11-2 and TRBJ1-1, with D tentatively TRBD1 (6 bases). The germline V gene encodes CDR1 SGHAT and CDR2 FQNNGV. V lost 6 bases and J lost 7, with 24 bases in between. The length of the CDR3 is 16 residues. The CDR3 spells CASRPPGQPLDGEAFF. In DNA, the CDR3 is TGTGCCAGCAGACCCCCTGGACAGCCACTGGACGGTGAAGCTTTCTTT.

This clonotype was counted once. CDR3 sequence (DNA): TGTGCCAGTAGTATTCCTAGCGGGGGCCCAGAGACCCAGTACTTC. Its translation: CASSIPSGGPETQYF. The chain is built from TRBV19 and TRBJ2-5, with TRBD2 identical over 10 bases. Germline-derived CDR1 and CDR2 are LNHDA and SQIVND (reference sequence). V trimming: 3 bases; J trimming: 4 bases; junction bases outside the gene matches: 5. The CDR3 contains 15 residues.